The clone carrying this T cell receptor (beta chain) was seen a single time. Methods used by the authors: Amplified reference gene primers provided the basis for estimating nucleated cell counts. Profiling relied on immunoSEQ multiplex PCR, and the TCRdb table lists in-frame clones only, not all of them. V and J calls and clone size follow that table, whereas D and trimming were derived from the DNA. This repertoire shows approximately 100,000 clones, 85% found once; its top ten account for around 39%. The record originates from a study of blood T cell repertoires in COVID-19. Study summary: Italy, Spain and the United States were the sources of the convalescent and acute COVID-19 samples.

In germline, CDR1 is MNHEY, CDR2 SVGAGI. This CDR3 has 11 residues. Trimming cost V 6 bases and J 8 bases, with 9 bases left between them. This receptor was identified in a man older than 75 with acute or convalescent COVID-19. The chain uses TRBV6-5 and TRBJ2-3; D unclear. Sequenced sample: peripheral blood. The DNA of the CDR3 is TGTGCCAGCAGGGTGGTCGGTACGCAGTATTTT. It specifies CASRVVGTQYF.